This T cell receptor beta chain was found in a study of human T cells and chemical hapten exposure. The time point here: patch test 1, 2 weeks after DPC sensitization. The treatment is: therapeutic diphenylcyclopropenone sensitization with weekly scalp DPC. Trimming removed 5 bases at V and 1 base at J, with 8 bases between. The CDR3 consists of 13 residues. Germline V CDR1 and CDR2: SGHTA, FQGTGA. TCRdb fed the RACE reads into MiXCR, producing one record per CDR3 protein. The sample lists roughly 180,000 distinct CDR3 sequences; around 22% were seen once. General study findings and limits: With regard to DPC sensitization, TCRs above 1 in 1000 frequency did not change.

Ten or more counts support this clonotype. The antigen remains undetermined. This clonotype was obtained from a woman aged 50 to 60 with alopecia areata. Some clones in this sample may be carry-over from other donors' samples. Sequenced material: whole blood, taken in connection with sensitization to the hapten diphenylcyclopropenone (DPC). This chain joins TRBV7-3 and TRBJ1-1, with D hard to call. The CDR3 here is CASSRLENTEAFF. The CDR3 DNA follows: TGTGCCAGCAGCCGACTAGAGAACACTGAAGCTTTCTTT. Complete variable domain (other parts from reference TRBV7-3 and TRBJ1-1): GAGVSQTPSNKVTEKGKYVELRCDPISGHTALYWYRQSLGQGPEFLIYFQGTGAADDSGLPNDRFFAVRPEGSVSTLKIQRTERGDSAVYLCASSRLENTEAFFGQGTRLTVV.